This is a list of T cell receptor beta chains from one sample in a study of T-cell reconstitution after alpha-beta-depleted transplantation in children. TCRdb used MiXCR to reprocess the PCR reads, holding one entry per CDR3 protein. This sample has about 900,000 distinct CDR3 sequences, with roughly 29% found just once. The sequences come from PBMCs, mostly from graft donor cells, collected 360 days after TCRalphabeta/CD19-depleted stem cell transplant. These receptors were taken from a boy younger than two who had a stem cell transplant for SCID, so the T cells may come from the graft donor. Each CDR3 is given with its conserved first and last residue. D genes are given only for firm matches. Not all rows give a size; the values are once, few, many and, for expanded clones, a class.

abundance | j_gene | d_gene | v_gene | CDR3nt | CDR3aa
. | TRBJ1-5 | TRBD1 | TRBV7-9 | TGTGCCAGCAGCAAAGACAGGGGAGGCAATCAGCCCCAGCATTTT | CASSKDRGGNQPQHF
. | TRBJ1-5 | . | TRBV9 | TGTGCCAGCAGCGTAGCGGGCAGGGTCAATCAGCCCCAGCATTTT | CASSVAGRVNQPQHF
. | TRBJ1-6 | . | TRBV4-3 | TGCGCCAGCAGCCAAGGTCAGAGTTCACCCCTCCACTTT | CASSQGQSSPLHF
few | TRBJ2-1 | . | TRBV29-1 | TGCAGCGTGGATACTAGATTTTGGGTCTACAATGAGCAGTTCTTC | CSVDTRFWVYNEQFF
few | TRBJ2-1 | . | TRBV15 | TGTGCCACTCAGGGGAATACGAACTACAATGAGCAGTTCTTC | CATQGNTNYNEQFF
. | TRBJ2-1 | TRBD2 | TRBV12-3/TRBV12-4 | TGTGCCAGCGTCAGGACAGCGGGGGGATACGATGAGCAGTTCTTC | CASVRTAGGYDEQFF
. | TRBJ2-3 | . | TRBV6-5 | TGTGCCAGCAGTTACTCGGGAATGGGAGGGGGGCAGACAGATACGCAGTATTTT | CASSYSGMGGGQTDTQYF
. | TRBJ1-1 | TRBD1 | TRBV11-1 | TGTGCCAGCAGCTCCCAAGGGACAGGGAAGAGGAACACTGAAGCTTTCTTT | CASSSQGTGKRNTEAFF
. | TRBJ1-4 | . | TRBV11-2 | TGTGCCAGCAGCTTAGAGGCGGGTAGTGAAAAACTGTTTTTT | CASSLEAGSEKLFF
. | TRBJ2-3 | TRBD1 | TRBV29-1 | TGCAGCTCGGGACAGGGGAGCACAGATACGCAGTATTTT | CSSGQGSTDTQYF
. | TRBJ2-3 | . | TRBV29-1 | TGCAGCGTCCGAGCAGCGAGCCCTAGCACAGATACGCAGTATTTT | CSVRAASPSTDTQYF
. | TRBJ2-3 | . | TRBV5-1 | TGCGCCAGCAGCTTGACTAGAGGGGGTCTTACGCAGTATTTT | CASSLTRGGLTQYF
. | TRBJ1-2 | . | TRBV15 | TGTGCCACCAGCAGAGCAGGGGACATCTATGGCTACACCTTC | CATSRAGDIYGYTF
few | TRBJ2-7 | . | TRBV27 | TGTGCCAGCAGTTTTGCACCGAACTACGAGCAGTACTTC | CASSFAPNYEQYF
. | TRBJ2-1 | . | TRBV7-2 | TGTGCCAGCAGCCAAGGACGAACCAACAATGAGCAGTTCTTC | CASSQGRTNNEQFF
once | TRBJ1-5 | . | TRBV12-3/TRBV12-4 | TGTGCCAGCTCGGGGGGGGTAAGCAATCAGCCCCAGCATTTT | CASSGGVSNQPQHF
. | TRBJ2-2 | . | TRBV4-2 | TGTGCCAGCAGCCAAGAAGTGGGGTCTAGCTGGGACACCGGGGAGCTGTTTTTT | CASSQEVGSSWDTGELFF
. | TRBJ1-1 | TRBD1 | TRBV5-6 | TGTGCCAGCAGCCAACTGGGACAGCAAAACACTGAAGCTTTCTTT | CASSQLGQQNTEAFF
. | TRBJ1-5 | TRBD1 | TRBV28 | TGTGCCAGCAGTGACAGGGTTCGGGGTCAGCCCCAGCATTTT | CASSDRVRGQPQHF
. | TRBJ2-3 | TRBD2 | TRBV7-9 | TGTGCCAGCAGCTTACGAGCGGGGGCCACAGATACGCAGTATTTT | CASSLRAGATDTQYF
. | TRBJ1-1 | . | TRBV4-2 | TGTGCCAGCAGCCAACGGCACCCGGACACTGAAGCTTTCTTT | CASSQRHPDTEAFF
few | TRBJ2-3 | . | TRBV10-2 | TGCGCCAGCAGCGCAGGGTCGCCGCAGTATTTT | CASSAGSPQYF
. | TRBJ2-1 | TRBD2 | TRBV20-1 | TGCAGTGCTCCCCCCTGGACTAGCGGGGGGAATGAGCAGTTCTTC | CSAPPWTSGGNEQFF
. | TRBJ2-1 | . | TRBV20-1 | TGCAGTGCTAGCGGGACCCTTTACAATGAGCAGTTCTTC | CSASGTLYNEQFF
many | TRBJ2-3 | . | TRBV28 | TGTGCCAGCAGTTTCCTAACCCTTACGCAGTATTTT | CASSFLTLTQYF
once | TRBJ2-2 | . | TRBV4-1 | TGCGCCAGCAGCCAAGATACCTCCCTACCGGGGACCGGGGAGCTGTTTTTT | CASSQDTSLPGTGELFF
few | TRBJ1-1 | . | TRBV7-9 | TGTGCCAGCAGCTTACCGCGGGTGGAGGCTTTCTTT | CASSLPRVEAFF
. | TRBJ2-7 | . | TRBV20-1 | TGCAGTGCTAGCAGACCCCAACTCGAGCAGTACTTC | CSASRPQLEQYF
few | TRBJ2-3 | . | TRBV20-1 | TGCAGTGCTAGAGTTAGGACACCTAAACGCACAGATACGCAGTATTTT | CSARVRTPKRTDTQYF
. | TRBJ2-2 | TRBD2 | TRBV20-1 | TGCAGTGCTAGCCGGGCGGGGGTAGGGACCGGGGAGCTGTTTTTT | CSASRAGVGTGELFF
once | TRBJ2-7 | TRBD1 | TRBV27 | TGTGCCAGCAGTTTTACCGGGACAGGGCCTGACTACGAGCAGTACTTC | CASSFTGTGPDYEQYF
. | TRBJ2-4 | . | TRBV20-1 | TGCAGTTTTACATACCCAGCCAAAAACATTCAGTACTTC | CSFTYPAKNIQYF
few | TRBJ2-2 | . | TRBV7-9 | TGTGCCAGCAGCTCGATACTATATACGACGAACACCGGGGAGCTGTTTTTT | CASSSILYTTNTGELFF
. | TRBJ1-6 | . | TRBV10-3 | TGTGCCATCAGTGAGTCGGGGACGAGGGCCGAACCGAGCTCCTATAATTCACCCCTCCACTTT | CAISESGTRAEPSSYNSPLHF
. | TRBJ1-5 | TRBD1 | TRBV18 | TGTGCCAGCTCAACGGCACCGGGGACAGGGGTTTTTCGCAATCAGCCCCAGCATTTT | CASSTAPGTGVFRNQPQHF
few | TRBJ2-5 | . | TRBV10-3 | TGTGCCATCAGCCACCGGGGGATACGAGAGACCCAGTACTTC | CAISHRGIRETQYF
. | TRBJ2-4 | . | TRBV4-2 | TGTGCCAGCGGCGAGGCAGGCAAATCCCTCAAGTCACAGTACTTC | CASGEAGKSLKSQYF
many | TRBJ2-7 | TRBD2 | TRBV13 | TGTGCCAGCAGCTTAGGGCCTAGCGGCTCCTACGAGCAGTACTTC | CASSLGPSGSYEQYF
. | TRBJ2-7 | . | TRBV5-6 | TGTGCCAGCAGCTTCCGGGCCGGATACGAGCAGTACTTC | CASSFRAGYEQYF
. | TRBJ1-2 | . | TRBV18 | TGTGCCAGCTCACACAGGGACCGTAACTATGGCTACACCTTC | CASSHRDRNYGYTF
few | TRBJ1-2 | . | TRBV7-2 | TGTGCCAGCAGCTTAAGGCAGGGAAAGGGCTATGGCTACACCTTC | CASSLRQGKGYGYTF
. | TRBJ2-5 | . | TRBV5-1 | TGCGCCAGCAGCACGGACAAGCAAGAGACCCAGTACTTC | CASSTDKQETQYF
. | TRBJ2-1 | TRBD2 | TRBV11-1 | TGTGCCAGCAGCCCGGCCCCGGGACTAGGGAGCTCCTACAATGAGCAGTTCTTC | CASSPAPGLGSSYNEQFF
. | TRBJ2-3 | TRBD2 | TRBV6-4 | TGTGCCAGCATGGGACTAGCGGGCCCCCGCGGTACGCAGTATTTT | CASMGLAGPRGTQYF
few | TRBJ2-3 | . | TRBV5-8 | TGTGCCAGCAGCTTGAGAGGGCGATTCTCCACAGATACGCAGTATTTT | CASSLRGRFSTDTQYF
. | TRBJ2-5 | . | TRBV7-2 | TGTGCCAGCAGCACCTACCTGGAGGGAGGGACCCAGTACTTC | CASSTYLEGGTQYF
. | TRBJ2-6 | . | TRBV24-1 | TGTGCCACCAGTGATTCAGGGCTGTCATCAGGGGCCAACGTCCTGACTTTC | CATSDSGLSSGANVLTF
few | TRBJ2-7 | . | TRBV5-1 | TGCGCCAGCAGCTTGGCCCCCCGGGGGTACGAGCAGTACTTC | CASSLAPRGYEQYF
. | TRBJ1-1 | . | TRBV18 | TGTGCCAGCTCACCAGGAGGGGTCCAGGGCGACACTGAAGCTTTCTTT | CASSPGGVQGDTEAFF
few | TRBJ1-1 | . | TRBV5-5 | TGTGCCAGCAGCTTGGTGGGAGCCTTCATGAACACTGAAGCTTTCTTT | CASSLVGAFMNTEAFF
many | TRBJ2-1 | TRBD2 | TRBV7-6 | TGTGCCAGCAGCTTATTATACATGACTAGCGGGGACCCCTACAATGAGCAGTTCTTC | CASSLLYMTSGDPYNEQFF
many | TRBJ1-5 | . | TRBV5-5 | TGTGCCAGCAGCGGGCAGGGTTGGAATCAGCCCCAGCATTTT | CASSGQGWNQPQHF
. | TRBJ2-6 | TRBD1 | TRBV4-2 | TGTGCCAGCAGCCCGTGGACAGGGAGCTCTGGGGCCAACGTCCTGACTTTC | CASSPWTGSSGANVLTF
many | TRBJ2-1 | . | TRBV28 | TGTGCCAGCAGTCTCCTCGGGGCCTACAATGAGCAGTTCTTC | CASSLLGAYNEQFF
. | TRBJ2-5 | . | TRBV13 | TGTGCCAGCAGCATCCGACAAAGGATAGAGACCCAGTACTTC | CASSIRQRIETQYF
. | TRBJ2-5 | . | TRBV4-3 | TGCGCCAGCAGCCAAAGGGGCAAAGGAGGAGGCCAAGAGACCCAGTACTTC | CASSQRGKGGGQETQYF